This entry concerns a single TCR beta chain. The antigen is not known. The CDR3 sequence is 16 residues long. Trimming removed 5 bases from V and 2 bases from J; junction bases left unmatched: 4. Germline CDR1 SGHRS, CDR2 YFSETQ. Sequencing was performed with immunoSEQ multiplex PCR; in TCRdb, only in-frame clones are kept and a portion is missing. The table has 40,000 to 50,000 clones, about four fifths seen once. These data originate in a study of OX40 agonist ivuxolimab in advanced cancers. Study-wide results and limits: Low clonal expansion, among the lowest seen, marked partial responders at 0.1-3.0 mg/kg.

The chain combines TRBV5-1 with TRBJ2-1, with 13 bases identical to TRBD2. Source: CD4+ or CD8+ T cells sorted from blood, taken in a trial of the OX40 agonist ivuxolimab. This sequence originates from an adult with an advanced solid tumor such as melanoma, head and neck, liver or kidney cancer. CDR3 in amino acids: CASRLTSGRTYNEQFF. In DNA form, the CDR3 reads TGCGCCAGCAGGTTGACTAGCGGGAGGACCTACAATGAGCAGTTCTTC.